This T cell receptor beta chain was sequenced for a study of neurological immune-mediated disorders. Whole-study results and caveats: The phylogenetic placement of 18 of 34 multiple sclerosis patients' repertoires in one related-CDR3 cluster constitutes a possible signature.

V lost 2 bases and J lost 3; bases outside the gene matches: 3. Germline CDR1 and CDR2: DFQATT and SNEGSKA (reference sequence). The CDR3 is made up of 15 amino acids. Synthesis of cDNA was accomplished via 5'RACE employing 10-nucleotide random UMIs. TCRdb fed the 5' RACE reads into MiXCR, producing one record per CDR3 protein. The data contain approximately 100,000 distinct CDR3 sequences, around 3.4% of them seen just once; the ten biggest clones take up around 3.1%. Ten or more counts support this clonotype. Its antigen is still unknown. This clonotype was sampled from a woman between 45 and 65 years old with multiple sclerosis. This sequence joins TRBV20-1 and TRBJ1-5; 11 positions match TRBD1. Sequencing used PBMCs. In DNA form, the CDR3 reads TGCAGTGCTAGACGGACAGGGGGCAACAATCAGCCCCAGCATTTT. Its translation is CSARRTGGNNQPQHF.